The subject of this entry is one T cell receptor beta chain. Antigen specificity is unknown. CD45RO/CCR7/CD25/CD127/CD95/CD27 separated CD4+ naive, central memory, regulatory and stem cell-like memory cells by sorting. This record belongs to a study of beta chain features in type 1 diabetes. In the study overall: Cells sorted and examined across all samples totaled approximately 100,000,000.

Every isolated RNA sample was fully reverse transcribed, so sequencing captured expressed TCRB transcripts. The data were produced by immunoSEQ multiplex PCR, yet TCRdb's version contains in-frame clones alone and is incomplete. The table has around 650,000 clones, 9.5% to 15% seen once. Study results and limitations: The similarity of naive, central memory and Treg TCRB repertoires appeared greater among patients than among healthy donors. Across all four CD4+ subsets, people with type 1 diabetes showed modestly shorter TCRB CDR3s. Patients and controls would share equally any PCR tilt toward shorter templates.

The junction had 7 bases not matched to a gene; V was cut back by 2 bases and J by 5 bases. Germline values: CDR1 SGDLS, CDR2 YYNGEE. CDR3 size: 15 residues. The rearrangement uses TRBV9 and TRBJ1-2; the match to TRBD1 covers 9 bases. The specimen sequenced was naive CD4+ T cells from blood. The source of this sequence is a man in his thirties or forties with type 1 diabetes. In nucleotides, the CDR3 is TGTGCCAGCAGCGTGCTGGGGACAGGGTCATATGGCTACACCTTC. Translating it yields CASSVLGTGSYGYTF. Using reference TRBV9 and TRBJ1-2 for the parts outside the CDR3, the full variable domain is DSGVTQTPKHLITATGQRVTLRCSPRSGDLSVYWYQQSLDQGLQFLIQYYNGEERAKGNILERFSAQQFPDLHSELNLSSLELGDSALYFCASSVLGTGSYGYTFGSGTRLTVV.